Presented here are 19 T cell receptor beta chains from one specimen sequenced in a study of blood T cell repertoires in COVID-19. Some clones are missing from TCRdb's copy, which holds only in-frame ones; the method was immunoSEQ multiplex PCR. Here the sample spans tens of thousands of clones, roughly 87% being singletons. The sequenced material came from peripheral blood. The receptors originated from a woman over 75 with COVID-19, enrolled during active disease.

The CDR3 nucleotides are TGTGCCTGGAGTAAAAGCGACTACGAGCAGTACTTC. This codes for CAWSKSDYEQYF. The chain combines TRBV30 with TRBJ2-7; D not certain. Looked up from germline, CDR1 is GTSNPN and CDR2 is SVGIG (reference sequence). V was cut by 2 bases and J by 3 bases, with 8 bases left in between. This CDR3 is built from 12 residues.

This sequence joins TRBV10-2 and TRBJ1-5; possible D gene TRBD1, 6 bases. Trimming took off 3 bases at V and 2 bases at J, with 11 bases between the two ends. Germline assignment: CDR1 WSHSY and CDR2 SAAADI. This CDR3 comprises 15 residues. CDR3 in DNA: TGCGCCAGCAGTGATTGGGGGCAGGGCAATCAGCCCCAGCATTTT. As protein: CASSDWGQGNQPQHF.

The rearrangement uses TRBV3-1 (or the pseudogene TRBV3-2) and TRBJ1-5, with 7 bases lining up with TRBD1. The CDR3 is 14 amino acids. With V trimmed by 4 bases and J by 5 bases, 5 bases remained unmatched. Germline V CDR1 and CDR2: LGHDT, YNNKEL (reference sequence). The CDR3 sequence: CASSPGTAHQPQHF. In nucleotides, the CDR3 is TGTGCCAGCAGCCCTGGGACAGCCCATCAGCCCCAGCATTTT.

This chain uses TRBV28 with TRBJ1-1; D might be TRBD1 (6 bases). Germline-derived CDR1 and CDR2 are MDHEN and SYDVKM. V was cut by 8 bases and J by 1 base, with 8 bases left in between. The CDR3 loop spans 12 amino acids. The CDR3: CASRTANTEAFF. The CDR3 coding sequence is TGTGCCAGCCGGACAGCGAACACTGAAGCTTTCTTT. Combining the CDR3 with reference TRBV28 and TRBJ1-1 gives the whole variable domain DVKVTQSSRYLVKRTGEKVFLECVQDMDHENMFWYRQDPGLGLRLIYFSYDVKMKEKGDIPEGYSVSREKKERFSLILESASTNQTSMYLCASRTANTEAFFGQGTRLTVV.

V gene TRBV6-6 combines with J gene TRBJ2-5; 11 nucleotides agree with TRBD1. The CDR3 loop spans 15 amino acids. V shed 2 bases and J 5 bases; nucleotides not matched to a gene: 4. From germline, CDR1 is MNHNY and CDR2 SVGAGI (reference sequence). The CDR3 loop reads CASSYGQGARETQYF. The CDR3 DNA reads as TGTGCCAGCAGTTACGGACAGGGGGCTCGGGAGACCCAGTACTTC.

V is TRBV5-1 and J is TRBJ1-1; 7 bases line up with TRBD1. Germline lookup yields CDR1 SGHRS and CDR2 YFSETQ. Trimming took 3 bases from V and 1 from J; bases not matched to a gene: 6. This CDR3 is built from 15 residues. This CDR3 is CASSSATGANTEAFF. The CDR3 DNA reads TGCGCCAGCAGCTCCGCTACAGGGGCGAACACTGAAGCTTTCTTT.

In its sample, this clone was seen once. The gene calls are TRBV6-5 and TRBJ1-1; D perhaps matches TRBD1 (6 bases). The CDR3 has 15 residues. Germline CDR1 is MNHEY and CDR2 is SVGAGI. Between the trimmed V and J ends, which lost 6 bases and 1 base, there was a span of 15 bases. CDR3 bases: TGTGCCAGCAGCGGGGGGCATCGGTCGAACACTGAAGCTTTCTTT. It is translated as CASSGGHRSNTEAFF.

This sequence joins TRBV18 and TRBJ2-1; D possibly corresponds to TRBD1 (6 bases). This CDR3 contains 14 residues. Germline V gene sequence: CDR1 KGHSH, CDR2 LQKENI. With 2 bases removed from V and 8 bases from J, the gap between germline ends came to 13 bases. CDR3 coding DNA: TGTGCCAGCTCACCAAAAACAGGACAGTATGAGCAGTTCTTC. It is translated as CASSPKTGQYEQFF.

The rearrangement links TRBV30 to TRBJ2-7; 7 nucleotides agree with TRBD1. The CDR3 extends over 11 amino acids. With V trimmed by 0 bases and J by 7 bases, 0 bases remained unmatched. CDR1 is GTSNPN and CDR2 is SVGIG in the germline V gene (reference sequence). The CDR3 nucleotides are TGTGCCTGGAGTGTCAGGGGGGAGCAGTACTTC. Protein sequence: CAWSVRGEQYF.

V and J are TRBV5-6 and TRBJ2-5; 8 nucleotides align to TRBD2. CDR3 size: 17 residues. The V segment lost 2 bases and the J segment 2 bases; nucleotides outside the gene matches: 11. CDR1 is SGHDT and CDR2 is YYEEEE in the germline V gene. This chain's CDR3 is CASSFSMVRGGQETQYF. Written as DNA, the CDR3 is TGTGCCAGCAGCTTTTCAATGGTCCGGGGGGGTCAAGAGACCCAGTACTTC.

The J gene is TRBJ2-5, the V gene TRBV7-2, with TRBD1 matching over 7 bases. The V and J ends lost 5 bases and 7 bases, in that order; junction bases with no gene match: 10. Germline CDR1 reads SGHTA; CDR2 reads FQGNSA. The length of the CDR3 is 14 residues. CDR3 loop: CASSPRTGLGTQYF. CDR3 nucleotide sequence: TGTGCCAGCAGCCCACGGACAGGCCTCGGGACCCAGTACTTC.

V and J are TRBV18 and TRBJ1-4; D is unclear. Germline V gene sequence: CDR1 KGHSH, CDR2 LQKENI. The length of the CDR3 is 14 residues. Deletions cut 0 bases from V and 6 bases from J, with 8 bases between. CDR3: CASSPPTHDEKLFF. The DNA for the CDR3 is TGTGCCAGCTCACCACCGACTCATGATGAAAAACTGTTTTTT.

The J gene is TRBJ2-3, the V gene TRBV5-1; D remains unclear. The CDR3 has 15 residues. V was shortened by 0 bases and J by 2 bases, with 10 bases between the two germline ends. Germline lookup yields CDR1 SGHRS and CDR2 YFSETQ. CDR3 nucleotides: TGCGCCAGCAGCTTGGCTTGGAGCGACACAGATACGCAGTATTTT. The encoded protein is CASSLAWSDTDTQYF.

The J gene is TRBJ2-7, the V gene TRBV27; 8 nucleotides line up with TRBD1. The junction had 4 bases not matched to a gene; V was cut back by 3 bases and J by 3 bases. From germline, CDR1 is MNHEY and CDR2 SMNVEV (reference sequence). The CDR3 runs 14 residues. CDR3 protein: CASSFLDRGYEQYF. The DNA of the CDR3 is TGTGCCAGCAGTTTCCTCGACAGGGGCTACGAGCAGTACTTC.

This clone appeared once. This chain links TRBV5-1 with TRBJ2-3; D unclear. Trimming stripped 1 base from V and 6 bases from J, with 6 bases between. CDR1 is SGHRS and CDR2 is YFSETQ in the germline V gene. This CDR3 is 12 amino acids long. CDR3 sequence: CASSLSTDTQYF. DNA for the CDR3: TGCGCCAGCAGCTTGAGTACTGATACGCAGTATTTT.

V and J are TRBV9 and TRBJ1-4; unclear D gene. The CDR3 is 14 amino acids. Between the trimmed V and J ends, which lost 4 bases and 0 bases, there was a span of 7 bases. Germline V gene data show CDR1 as SGDLS and CDR2 as YYNGEE. The CDR3 is CASSRSPTNEKLFF. DNA for the CDR3: TGTGCCAGCAGCCGGAGCCCAACTAATGAAAAACTGTTTTTT.

This chain connects TRBV12-5 to TRBJ1-2; a possible D gene is TRBD1 (5 bases). Between the trimmed V and J ends, which lost 7 bases and 7 bases, there was a span of 16 bases. CDR1 is LGHNT and CDR2 is FRNRAP in the germline V gene. There are 13 residues in the CDR3. The CDR3 reads CASALGGIGGYTF. For the CDR3, the DNA is TGTGCTAGTGCCTTGGGGGGGATTGGTGGCTACACCTTC.

The V call is TRBV19, the J call TRBJ2-2; TRBD1 matches at 10 bases. With 4 bases clipped from V and 3 bases from J, the junction kept 5 bases outside the gene matches. The CDR3 has 16 residues. Per germline, CDR1 LNHDA and CDR2 SQIVND (reference sequence). CDR3: CASSTSGTGDTGELFF. DNA of the CDR3: TGTGCCAGTAGTACCTCCGGGACAGGGGACACCGGGGAGCTGTTTTTT.

This clone was detected once. The V and J genes are TRBV6-1 and TRBJ1-2; 7 positions match TRBD1. CDR3 size: 13 residues. The germline V gene encodes CDR1 MNHNS and CDR2 SASEGT. J was trimmed by 7 bases and V by 2 bases; bases with no gene match: 4. CDR3 bases: TGTGCCAGCAGTGAACAGGCAGGGGGTGGCTACACCTTC. Amino acids: CASSEQAGGGYTF.